This T cell receptor (beta chain) appears in the sequencing data of a study of regulatory T cells in long-lasting Graves disease. Study context: Antithyroid drug exposure in newly diagnosed Graves' patients had lasted under 3 months.

Points from the study as a whole: Whereas approximately 980 public clonotypes were shared by new patients, persistent patients shared more, at 2,500 to 3,500. Among samples with persistent disease, TRBV28, TRBJ1-2 and TRBJ2-5 were favored.

TCR beta libraries were built with iRepertoire HTBI primers and Arm-PCR of CDR3 regions. TCRdb processed the multiplex PCR reads anew with MiXCR; each CDR3 protein has one entry. The sample carries 450,000 to 700,000 distinct CDR3 sequences, roughly 14% recorded once. Trimming removed 8 bases at V and 0 bases at J, with 10 bases between. The length of the CDR3 is 14 residues. Germline V lookup: CDR1 MNHNS, CDR2 SASEGT. Stated time point: newly diagnosed GD, antithyroid drugs for less than 3 months. Preparation of the TCR library used RNA extracted from PBMCs. By American Thyroid Association guidelines, Graves' disease was diagnosed in the cohort. This clonotype showed up just a few times. What it binds is unknown. This sample also appeared in a second study, on T cells in Graves' hyperthyroidism and ophthalmopathy.

Sequenced material: peripheral blood mononuclear cells (PBMCs), taken at new diagnosis, from a patient treated with antithyroid drugs. This receptor was identified in a man aged 30 to 39 with Graves disease. V gene TRBV6-1 combines with J gene TRBJ1-4; D gene uncertain. CDR3 coding DNA: TGTGCCAGCCATTCCCAGCCAACTAATGAAAAACTGTTTTTT. This encodes CASHSQPTNEKLFF.